This TCR beta chain emerged from a study of T-cell reconstitution after alpha-beta-depleted transplantation in children. CDR3 length: 15 residues. In germline, CDR1 is SGHRS, CDR2 YFSETQ. V was pared by 2 bases and J by 2 bases, with 3 bases of the junction left unmatched. Using unique molecular identifiers, the investigators prepared the TCRbeta library. MiXCR was run by TCRdb on the PCR reads, yielding one entry per CDR3 protein. The sample lists more than 100,000 distinct CDR3 sequences; 20% to 25% were seen once. The TCR originated in a male patient aged 2-10 years who had a stem cell transplant for chronic granulomatous disease, so the T cells may come from the graft donor. The input for sequencing was PBMCs, mostly from graft donor cells, taken 180 days after TCRalphabeta/CD19-depleted stem cell transplant. The genes are TRBV5-1 and TRBJ2-3, with TRBD1 matching 9 bases. The CDR3 spells CASSFGDRVTDTQYF. The CDR3 DNA reads as TGCGCCAGCAGCTTCGGGGACAGGGTCACAGATACGCAGTATTTT.